The rows below give T cell receptor beta chains drawn from one sample of a study of sequential checkpoint blockade in melanoma. The assay was immunoSEQ multiplex PCR, and TCRdb's table has in-frame clones only and misses some. The sample consists of some 21,000 clones, around 80% of them appearing once. Sample: CD8+ T cells sorted from blood (inferred from file names), taken from a patient given nivolumab and ipilimumab in sequence. The receptors originated from a human donor with melanoma. The CDR3 runs from the conserved cysteine through the conserved F or W. D genes are given only for firm matches.

V	J	D	CDR3
TRBV5-4	TRBJ1-1	TRBD1	CASSLATGGYTEAFF
TRBV2	TRBJ2-5	TRBD1	CASRGQGESVETQYF
TRBV11-3	TRBJ1-6	TRBD1	CASSCNRGIIYNSPLHF
TRBV10-1	TRBJ2-1	NA	CASRWWQGSFLGQFF
TRBV2	TRBJ1-2	NA	CASYAGALPDGYTF
TRBV27	TRBJ1-5	NA	CASSLGSGARSNQPQHF
TRBV9	TRBJ2-7	TRBD2	CASSAGLAIIYEQYF
TRBV30	TRBJ2-7	NA	CAWSGGRGYEQYF
TRBV28	TRBJ1-5	NA	CASSQGYWSNQPQHF
TRBV9	TRBJ1-3	NA	CASSLLPNTIYF
TRBV7-8	TRBJ2-7	NA	CASSLEWLREQYF
TRBV4-1	TRBJ2-1	NA	CASSQYWGGGFYNEQFF
TRBV18	TRBJ1-5	NA	CASSPRKGESNSNQPQHF
TRBV28	TRBJ1-2	TRBD1	CASSLWGTGAPLYGYTF
TRBV5-6	TRBJ2-7	TRBD1	CASTGTETYEQYF
TRBV11-2	TRBJ2-1	TRBD2	CASSPGGLAGLNEQFF
TRBV10-3	TRBJ1-5	NA	CAISPGQRDQPQHF
TRBV11-1	TRBJ2-7	NA	CASSWTARTTYEQYF
TRBV6-1	TRBJ1-2	NA	CASSEEGLDRTNYGYTF
TRBV19	TRBJ1-4	TRBD1	CASSPQGGAGEKLFF
TRBV27	TRBJ1-5	NA	CASSLDRYNQPQHF
TRBV13	TRBJ1-2	NA	CASSPTVNYGYTF
TRBV7-2	TRBJ2-7	TRBD2	CASSLDLAGGLFEQYF
TRBV7-9	TRBJ2-2	NA	CASSRVGDSLYGELFF
TRBV10-3	TRBJ2-7	NA	CAISGEGSGTPNYEQYF
TRBV6-1	TRBJ2-7	TRBD2	CASDSGGDEQYF
TRBV7-9	TRBJ2-7	TRBD1	CASSSTTGKSGNEQYF
TRBV9	TRBJ2-2	NA	CASSDHRVSGELFF
TRBV5-1	TRBJ2-7	NA	CASSLGLGVSYEQYF
TRBV5-1	TRBJ2-7	TRBD1	CASSLERDSEPRDEQYF
TRBV7-8	TRBJ1-6	TRBD1	CASSLTTGLYSPLHF
TRBV27	TRBJ2-5	TRBD2	CASSGLAGAQETQYF
TRBV27	TRBJ1-2	NA	CASSSGGGGYTF
TRBV20-1	TRBJ2-5	NA	CSARQAETQYF
TRBV19	TRBJ1-6	TRBD1	CASSTDRGQESSPLHF
TRBV5-5	TRBJ2-2	TRBD2	CASSGAGGDTGELFF
TRBV29-1	TRBJ2-3	TRBD1	CSVGCRTGGVGGTDTQYF
TRBV7-9	TRBJ1-4	NA	CASSLIVDSYNEKLFF
TRBV5-1	TRBJ1-3	NA	CASSLDGGNTIYF
TRBV21-1	TRBJ2-7	NA	CASSTQRRQGTYEQYF
TRBV18	TRBJ2-1	NA	CASSPIRGNEQFF
TRBV11-2	TRBJ2-7	NA	CASSLVRTVVGEQYF
TRBV7-9	TRBJ1-4	NA	CASSLPRERNNEKLFF
TRBV2	TRBJ1-2	NA	CASSPLAGPDGYTF
TRBV7-9	TRBJ2-3	TRBD2	CASSFLGAGRGDTQYF
TRBV6-1	TRBJ2-2	NA	CASGPYRNTGELFF
TRBV19	TRBJ2-7	TRBD2	CASSIRGGGGYWEQYF
TRBV19	TRBJ2-2	TRBD2	CASMTFAGETRELFF
TRBV19	TRBJ2-1	NA	CASSIGGVYNEQFF
TRBV7-8	TRBJ1-2	NA	CASSPYRSNYGYTF
TRBV14	TRBJ1-2	NA	CASSQDSGAADPRGYTF
TRBV4-3	TRBJ1-1	NA	CASSQEGGATEAFF
TRBV9	TRBJ2-7	TRBD1	CASSAGTETYEQYF